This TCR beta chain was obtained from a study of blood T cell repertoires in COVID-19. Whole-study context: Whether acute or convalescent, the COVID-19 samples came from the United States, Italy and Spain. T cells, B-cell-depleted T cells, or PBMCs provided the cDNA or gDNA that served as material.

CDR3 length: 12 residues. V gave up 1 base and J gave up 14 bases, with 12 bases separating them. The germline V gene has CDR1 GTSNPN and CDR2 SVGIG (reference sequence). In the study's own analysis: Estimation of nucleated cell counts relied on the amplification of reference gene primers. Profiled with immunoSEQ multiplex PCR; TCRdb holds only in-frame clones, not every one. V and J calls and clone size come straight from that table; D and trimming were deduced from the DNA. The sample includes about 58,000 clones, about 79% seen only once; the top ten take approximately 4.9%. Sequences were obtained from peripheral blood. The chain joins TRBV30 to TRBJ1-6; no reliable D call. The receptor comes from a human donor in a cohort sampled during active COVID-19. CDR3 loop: CAWSAATPALHF. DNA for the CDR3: TGTGCCTGGAGTGCTGCTACCCCCGCCCTCCACTTT.